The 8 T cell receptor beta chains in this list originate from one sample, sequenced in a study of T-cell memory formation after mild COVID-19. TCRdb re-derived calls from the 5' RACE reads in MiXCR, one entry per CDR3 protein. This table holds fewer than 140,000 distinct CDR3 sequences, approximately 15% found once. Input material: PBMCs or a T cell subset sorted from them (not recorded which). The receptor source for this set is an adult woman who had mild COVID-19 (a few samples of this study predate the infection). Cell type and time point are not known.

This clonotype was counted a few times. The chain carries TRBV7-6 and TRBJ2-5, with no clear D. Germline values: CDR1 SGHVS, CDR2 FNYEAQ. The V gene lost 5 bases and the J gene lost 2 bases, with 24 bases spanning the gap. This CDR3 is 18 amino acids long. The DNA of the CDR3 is TGTGCCAGCAGCCCCCACACCTCTTCACTAACCTGGCAAGAGACCCAGTACTTC. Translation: CASSPHTSSLTWQETQYF.

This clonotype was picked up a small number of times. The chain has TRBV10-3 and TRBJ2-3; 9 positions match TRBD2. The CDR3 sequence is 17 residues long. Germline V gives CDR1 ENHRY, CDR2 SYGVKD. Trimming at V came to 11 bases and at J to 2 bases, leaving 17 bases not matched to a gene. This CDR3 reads CAGGASGDSGPTDTQYF. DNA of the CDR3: TGTGCCGGCGGGGCTAGCGGGGATTCGGGGCCCACAGATACGCAGTATTTT.

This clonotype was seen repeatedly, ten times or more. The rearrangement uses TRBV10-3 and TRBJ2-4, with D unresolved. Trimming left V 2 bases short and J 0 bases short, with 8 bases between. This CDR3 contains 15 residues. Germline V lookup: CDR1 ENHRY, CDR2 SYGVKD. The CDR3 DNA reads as TGTGCCATCAGTGAGGGGCGGTTAGCCAAAAACATTCAGTACTTC. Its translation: CAISEGRLAKNIQYF.

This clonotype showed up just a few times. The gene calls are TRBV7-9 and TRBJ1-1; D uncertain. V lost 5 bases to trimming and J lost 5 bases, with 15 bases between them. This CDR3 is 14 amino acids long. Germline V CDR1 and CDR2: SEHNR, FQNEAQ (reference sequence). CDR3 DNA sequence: TGTGCCAGCAGCCCTGGACTATATCCGACTGAAGCTTTCTTT. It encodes CASSPGLYPTEAFF.

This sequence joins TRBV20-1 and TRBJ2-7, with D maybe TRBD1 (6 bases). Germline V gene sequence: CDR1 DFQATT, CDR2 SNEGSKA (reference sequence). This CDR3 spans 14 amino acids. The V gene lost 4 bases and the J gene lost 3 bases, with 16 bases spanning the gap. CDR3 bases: TGCAGTGCTACCCCAACCCGCAGGGGCTACGAGCAGTACTTC. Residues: CSATPTRRGYEQYF.

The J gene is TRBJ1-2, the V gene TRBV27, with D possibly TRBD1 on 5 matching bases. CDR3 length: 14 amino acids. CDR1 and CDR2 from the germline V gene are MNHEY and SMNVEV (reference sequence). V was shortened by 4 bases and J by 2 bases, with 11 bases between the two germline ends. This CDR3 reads CASSSGAGNYGYTF. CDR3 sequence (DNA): TGTGCCAGCAGTTCCGGCGCAGGGAACTATGGCTACACCTTC.

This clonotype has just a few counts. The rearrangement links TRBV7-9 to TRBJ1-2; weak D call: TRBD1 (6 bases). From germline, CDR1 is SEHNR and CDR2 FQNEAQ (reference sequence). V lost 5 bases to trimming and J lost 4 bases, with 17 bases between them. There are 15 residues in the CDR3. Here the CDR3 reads CASSPNVRDTYGYTF. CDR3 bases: TGTGCCAGCAGCCCCAATGTCCGGGACACCTATGGCTACACCTTC.

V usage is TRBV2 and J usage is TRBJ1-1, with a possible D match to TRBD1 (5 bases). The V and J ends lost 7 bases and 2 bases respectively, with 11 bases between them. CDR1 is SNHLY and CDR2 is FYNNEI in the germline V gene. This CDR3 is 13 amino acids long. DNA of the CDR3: TGTGCCAGCAACACGGGGCTAAACACTGAAGCTTTCTTT. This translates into CASNTGLNTEAFF.